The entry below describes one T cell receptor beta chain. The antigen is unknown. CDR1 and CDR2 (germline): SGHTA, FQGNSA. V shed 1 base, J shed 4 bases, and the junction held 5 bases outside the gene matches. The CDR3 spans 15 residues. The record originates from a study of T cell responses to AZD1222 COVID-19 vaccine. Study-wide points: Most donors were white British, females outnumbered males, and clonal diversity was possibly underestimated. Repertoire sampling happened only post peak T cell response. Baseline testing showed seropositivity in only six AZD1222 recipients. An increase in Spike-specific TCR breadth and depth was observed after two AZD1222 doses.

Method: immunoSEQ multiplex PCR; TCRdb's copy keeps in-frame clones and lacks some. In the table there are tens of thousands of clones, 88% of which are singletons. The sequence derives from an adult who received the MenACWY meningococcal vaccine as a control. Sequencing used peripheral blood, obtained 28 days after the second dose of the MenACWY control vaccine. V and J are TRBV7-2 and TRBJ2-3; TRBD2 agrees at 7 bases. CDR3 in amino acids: CASSLDGGMADTQYF. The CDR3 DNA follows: TGTGCCAGCAGCTTAGACGGGGGGATGGCAGATACGCAGTATTTT.